Shown below are 16 T cell receptor beta chains from a single sample sequenced in a study of immune evolution from preneoplasia to lung adenocarcinoma. Sequencing used immunoSEQ multiplex PCR; TCRdb keeps in-frame clones, though not all of them. Of roughly 6,700 clones in the sample, 84% were seen once. Sequencing was carried out using FFPE lung adenocarcinoma in situ tissue. The receptors come from an older donor with lung adenocarcinoma.

The rearrangement joins TRBV18 to TRBJ2-2; 10 nucleotides agree with TRBD2. After removal of 3 bases from V and 5 bases from J, the junction contained 6 bases not matched to a gene. The germline V gene has CDR1 KGHSH and CDR2 LQKENI. The CDR3 sequence is 16 residues long. In DNA, the CDR3 is TGTGCCAGCTCACCGCTAGCGGGAGTCGGGACCGGGGAGCTGTTTTTT. Translation gives CASSPLAGVGTGELFF. Drawing the rest from reference TRBV18 and TRBJ2-2, the complete variable domain is NAGVMQNPRHLVRRRGQEARLRCSPMKGHSHVYWYRQLPEEGLKFMVYLQKENIIDESGMPKERFSAEFPKEGPSILRIQQVVRGDSAAYFCASSPLAGVGTGELFFGEGSRLTVL.

The table lists this clone with a few counts. This chain links TRBV19 with TRBJ2-2; D not resolved. The CDR3 loop spans 14 amino acids. V lost 3 bases, J lost 1 base, and 6 bases lay in between. Germline V CDR1 and CDR2: LNHDA, SQIVND (reference sequence). CDR3 residues: CASSIRQNTGELFF. The CDR3, as DNA: TGTGCCAGTAGTATCCGACAGAACACCGGGGAGCTGTTTTTT. Full variable domain (rest looked up from reference TRBV19 and TRBJ2-2): DGGITQSPKYLFRKEGQNVTLSCEQNLNHDAMYWYRQDPGQGLRLIYYSQIVNDFQKGDIAEGYSVSREKKESFPLTVTSAQKNPTAFYLCASSIRQNTGELFFGEGSRLTVL.

Notes on this clone: Distinct nucleotide sequences in the sample also encode this CDR3. The genes are TRBV2 and TRBJ1-1; D is unclear. Germline lookup yields CDR1 SNHLY and CDR2 FYNNEI. V lost 1 base to trimming and J lost 3 bases, with 6 bases between them. This CDR3 is built from 13 residues. CDR3: CASSEVEDTEAFF. The CDR3 nucleotides read TGTGCCAGCAGTGAAGTGGAGGACACTGAAGCTTTCTTT.

The CDR3 nucleotides read TGTGCCAGTAGTATGACTAGCGGGACGAGGGAGCAGTACTTC. As protein: CASSMTSGTREQYF. The V gene is TRBV19, the J gene TRBJ2-7; 11 bases fit TRBD2. There are 14 residues in the CDR3. Trimming at V came to 3 bases and at J to 7 bases, leaving 5 bases not matched to a gene. Germline assignment: CDR1 LNHDA and CDR2 SQIVND (reference sequence).

This clone was observed once. This rearrangement joins TRBV5-1 to TRBJ2-2; D gene ambiguous. CDR1 and CDR2 from the germline V gene are SGHRS and YFSETQ. The CDR3 has 13 amino acids. Between the trimmed V and J ends, which lost 1 base and 7 bases, there was a span of 8 bases. CDR3 residues: CASSLNFGGELFF. CDR3 DNA sequence: TGCGCCAGCAGCTTGAATTTTGGCGGGGAGCTGTTTTTT.

The chain recombines TRBV6-6 with TRBJ1-4; D may be TRBD1 (5 bases). Trimming cost V 5 bases and J 5 bases, with 12 bases left between them. The CDR3 has 14 amino acids. From germline, CDR1 is MNHNY and CDR2 SVGAGI (reference sequence). The chain's CDR3 is CASSEGLLNEKLFF. The DNA of the CDR3 is TGTGCCAGCAGTGAGGGACTTTTAAATGAAAAACTGTTTTTT.

The chain carries TRBV5-1 and TRBJ1-1; D perhaps matches TRBD1 (5 bases). V was shortened by 4 bases and J by 5 bases, with 18 bases between the two germline ends. The CDR3 has 15 amino acids. Germline CDR1 SGHRS, CDR2 YFSETQ. The CDR3 sequence: CASSRDGGGGTEAFF. As DNA, the CDR3 is TGCGCCAGCAGCAGGGACGGCGGCGGGGGGACTGAAGCTTTCTTT.

This sequence joins TRBV11-2 and TRBJ2-1; D tentatively fits TRBD1 or TRBD2 (5 bases each). Trimming pared 5 bases from V and 0 bases from J, leaving 8 bases between. CDR1 and CDR2 from the germline V gene are SGHAT and FQNNGV. This CDR3 contains 14 residues. The CDR3 is CASSGGSSYNEQFF. CDR3 in DNA: TGTGCCAGCAGCGGGGGAAGCTCCTACAATGAGCAGTTCTTC.

This chain uses TRBV19 with TRBJ2-7; 9 bases align to TRBD1. Germline V gene sequence: CDR1 LNHDA, CDR2 SQIVND (reference sequence). CDR3 length equals 15 residues. The trim removed 3 bases at V and 0 bases at J, leaving 3 bases unmatched. The CDR3 DNA sequence: TGTGCCAGTAGTATCGGACAGGGGTACTCCTACGAGCAGTACTTC. Its protein product is CASSIGQGYSYEQYF. Using reference TRBV19 and TRBJ2-7 for the parts outside the CDR3, the full variable domain is DGGITQSPKYLFRKEGQNVTLSCEQNLNHDAMYWYRQDPGQGLRLIYYSQIVNDFQKGDIAEGYSVSREKKESFPLTVTSAQKNPTAFYLCASSIGQGYSYEQYFGPGTRLTVT.

The gene calls are TRBV18 and TRBJ1-1; 7 positions match TRBD1. CDR1 is KGHSH, CDR2 LQKENI, per germline. V was pared by 3 bases and J by 0 bases, with 4 bases of the junction left unmatched. CDR3 size: 15 residues. The CDR3, as DNA: TGTGCCAGCTCACCTACGACAGGGATGAACACTGAAGCTTTCTTT. Its translation: CASSPTTGMNTEAFF.

This chain links TRBV4-1 with TRBJ2-6; a possible D gene is TRBD2 (6 bases). Germline CDR1 is MGHRA and CDR2 is YSYEKL. This CDR3 is built from 18 residues. The V and J ends lost 5 bases and 0 bases respectively, with 17 bases between them. The CDR3 DNA follows: TGCGCCAGCAGCTGGGCTAGCGTGGCAACCTCTGGGGCCAACGTCCTGACTTTC. The encoded protein is CASSWASVATSGANVLTF.

V and J are TRBV7-2 and TRBJ2-4; D might be TRBD1 or TRBD2, each matching 6 bases. Germline-derived CDR1 and CDR2 are SGHTA and FQGNSA. V lost 5 bases to trimming and J lost 8 bases, with 13 bases between them. The CDR3 runs to 13 residues. CDR3 residues: CASSRNRGDIQYF. The CDR3 coding sequence is TGTGCCAGCAGCCGGAATAGGGGGGACATTCAGTACTTC.

V usage is TRBV2 and J usage is TRBJ2-4; D gene uncertain. The CDR3 extends over 14 amino acids. Germline loops: CDR1 SNHLY, CDR2 FYNNEI. V was pared by 5 bases and J by 2 bases, with 10 bases between. The DNA of the CDR3 is TGTGCCAGCAGTTATGAAAGGACCAAAAACATTCAGTACTTC. This gives the protein CASSYERTKNIQYF.

This clone appeared once. This chain links TRBV5-5 with TRBJ1-2, with 10 positions matching TRBD1. With 0 bases clipped from V and 5 bases from J, the junction kept 7 bases outside the gene matches. Germline-derived CDR1 and CDR2 are SGHKS and YYEKEE (reference sequence). CDR3 length equals 16 residues. The CDR3 is CASSLATDRGKYGYTF. CDR3 DNA: TGTGCCAGCAGCTTGGCCACGGACAGGGGGAAATATGGCTACACCTTC.

The chain links TRBV9 to TRBJ2-5; 12 nucleotides agree with TRBD2. The J call may be faulty, since TRBJ2-7 better matches the DNA end. Germline lookup yields CDR1 SGDLS and CDR2 YYNGEE. This CDR3 is built from 16 residues. CDR3 sequence reads: CASSARLAGEGGEQYF. The CDR3 nucleotides read TGTGCCAGCAGCGCGAGACTAGCGGGAGAAGGGGGCGAGCAGTACTTC.

The rearrangement joins TRBV7-2 to TRBJ2-1; no clear D gene. V lost 5 bases to trimming and J lost 1 base, with 15 bases between them. The CDR3 is made up of 16 amino acids. Germline V gives CDR1 SGHTA, CDR2 FQGNSA. DNA of the CDR3: TGTGCCAGCAGCCTAGGTCAGGTTGGGTCCTACAATGAGCAGTTCTTC. It encodes CASSLGQVGSYNEQFF.